Below, one T cell receptor (beta chain) is given with its context. Its antigen remains unidentified. Sequencing ends 3 residues short of the CDR3 end; the germline J gene provides the rest. Here immunoSEQ multiplex PCR was the method, and the copy in TCRdb shows in-frame clones only, minus some. Its clone listing holds roughly 4,900 clones. This specimen belongs to a study of Tregs in tolerant kidney transplant recipients. From germline, CDR1 is LNHDA and CDR2 SQIVND (reference sequence). Trimming left V 4 bases short and J 6 bases short, with 16 bases between. The CDR3 extends over 15 amino acids. Findings and limits, study-wide: Few patients were studied, so findings need validation in larger groups.

Related graft donors supplied nonmyeloablative bone marrow transplants, and mixed chimerism was transient. Unstimulated Tregs (CD4+CD25+CD127-) and CD4+CD25- non-Tregs were sorted from PBMCs. This clonotype was obtained from a human patient who received a combined kidney and bone marrow transplant. Some T cells may originate from the graft donor. Here the sequenced sample was CD4+ T cells from blood (PBMCs), taken approximately 15 months after the transplant. This chain uses TRBV19 with TRBJ2-1; tentatively, D is TRBD2 (6 bases). CDR3 sequence reads: CASSSGARGLNEQFF. CDR3 DNA, as far as it was read: TGTGCCAGTAGTAGTGGCGCGAGGGGACTCAATGAG.